These 4 T cell receptor beta chains came from one sample sequenced in a study of long-term antiretroviral therapy in people with HIV. Researchers report immunoSEQ v3.0 was run at survey level. Sequenced by immunoSEQ multiplex PCR; TCRdb stores in-frame clones only, minus some. There are 7,500 to 8,500 clones in the sample; approximately 81% occur only once, and approximately 13% lies in the top ten. This material consisted of unsorted PBMCs, taken 2.5 to 2.6 years before starting antiretroviral therapy. The receptors here all came from a middle-aged man with HIV.

V usage is TRBV5-6 and J usage is TRBJ2-7, with D possibly being TRBD2 (5 bases). Germline values: CDR1 SGHDT, CDR2 YYEEEE. The V end was cut by 2 bases, the J end by 1 base, with 10 bases between. The CDR3 has 14 residues. CDR3: CASSLGLVSYEQYF. The CDR3 bases are TGTGCCAGCAGCTTAGGACTGGTTTCCTACGAGCAGTACTTC.

This clone is judged medium-sized. This chain joins TRBV28 and TRBJ1-2, with a weak D call TRBD1 (5 bases). V lost 8 bases to trimming and J lost 4 bases, with 14 bases between them. Germline-derived CDR1 and CDR2 are MDHEN and SYDVKM. The CDR3 runs 13 residues. DNA of the CDR3: TGTGCCAGCGGGGCAGGGACTTTCTATGGCTACACCTTC. Its protein product is CASGAGTFYGYTF.

This clone was detected once. V usage is TRBV13 and J usage is TRBJ2-7, with a possible D match to TRBD1 (6 bases). Germline V gives CDR1 PRHDT, CDR2 FYEKMQ (reference sequence). Trimming cost V 7 bases and J 1 base, with 11 bases left between them. CDR3 length: 13 amino acids. CDR3 loop: CASTLRGSYEQYF. The CDR3 DNA reads TGTGCCAGCACCTTGAGGGGGTCCTACGAGCAGTACTTC.

This sequence joins TRBV7-9 and TRBJ1-1; D call uncertain. In germline, CDR1 is SEHNR, CDR2 FQNEAQ (reference sequence). The CDR3 length is 15 residues. Trimming shortened V by 1 base and J by 0 bases, and 9 bases separated the two germline ends. DNA for the CDR3: TGTGCCAGCAGCTTAGACATGGGGATGAACACTGAAGCTTTCTTT. Translation gives CASSLDMGMNTEAFF.